These 8 T cell receptor beta chains were sequenced from one sample in a study of blood T cell repertoires in COVID-19. Clones were sequenced by immunoSEQ multiplex PCR, and TCRdb holds only the in-frame ones, with some missing. This sample has under 200,000 clones; around 86% occur once, and the top ten carry 2.5% to 4%. Sequenced sample: peripheral blood. The source is a man aged 70-80 years with acute or convalescent COVID-19.

Turning to this clone: This same CDR3 is encoded by further DNA sequences in the sample. The chain is built from TRBV3-1 (or the pseudogene TRBV3-2) and TRBJ2-7; 11 bases match TRBD1. The V gene end was trimmed by 3 bases and the J gene end by 3 bases; junction bases not matched to a gene: 1. Germline-derived CDR1 and CDR2 are LGHDT and YNNKEL (reference sequence). CDR3 size: 14 residues. CDR3 DNA: TGTGCCAGCAGCCAGGGGACAGGGGGCTACGAGCAGTACTTC. It yields the protein CASSQGTGGYEQYF.

The chain carries TRBV9 and TRBJ2-2, with TRBD1 matching over 7 bases. The CDR3 is 14 amino acids. Unmatched junction bases numbered 4, after V lost 4 bases and J lost 4 bases. Germline V gene lookup returns CDR1 SGDLS and CDR2 YYNGEE. CDR3 residues: CASSTHRGTGELFF. The CDR3 DNA sequence: TGTGCCAGCAGCACTCACAGGGGCACCGGGGAGCTGTTTTTT.

The chain uses TRBV3-1 (or the pseudogene TRBV3-2) and TRBJ1-5, with D unclear. V was cut by 0 bases and J by 6 bases, with 9 bases left in between. The germline V gene has CDR1 LGHDT and CDR2 YNNKEL (reference sequence). The CDR3 totals 14 residues. The CDR3: CASSQDPGIQPQHF. CDR3 DNA: TGTGCCAGCAGCCAAGATCCCGGGATTCAGCCCCAGCATTTT.

V is TRBV11-2 and J is TRBJ2-3, with D tentatively TRBD2 (7 bases). There are 16 residues in the CDR3. The ends were cut back, 1 base at V and 5 bases at J, with 16 bases in the middle. Looked up from germline, CDR1 is SGHAT and CDR2 is FQNNGV. CDR3 nucleotide sequence: TGTGCCAGCAGCTTAGTGGGGGGGGGCCTAGGAGATACGCAGTATTTT. Its protein is CASSLVGGGLGDTQYF.

V gene TRBV28 combines with J gene TRBJ1-5, with D unclear. Germline V CDR1 and CDR2: MDHEN, SYDVKM. Trimming stripped 6 bases from V and 6 bases from J, with 9 bases between. CDR3 length: 12 residues. Here the CDR3 reads CASRRSGQPQHF. In nucleotides, the CDR3 is TGTGCCAGCAGACGGTCCGGTCAGCCCCAGCATTTT.

The gene calls are TRBV3-1 (or the pseudogene TRBV3-2) and TRBJ2-7; 8 bases line up with TRBD1. The J segment lost 5 bases and the V segment lost 3 bases, leaving 9 bases of the junction unmatched. Per the germline V gene, CDR1 is LGHDT and CDR2 is YNNKEL (reference sequence). This CDR3 has 15 residues. CDR3: CASSHLTGVIDEQYF. In DNA form, the CDR3 reads TGTGCCAGCAGCCATTTGACAGGGGTCATCGACGAGCAGTACTTC.

The chain recombines TRBV7-9 with TRBJ1-1; D possibly corresponds to TRBD1 (5 bases). This CDR3 is 15 amino acids long. V was shortened by 1 base and J by 3 bases, with 12 bases between the two germline ends. CDR1 and CDR2 from the germline V gene are SEHNR and FQNEAQ (reference sequence). CDR3 nucleotides: TGTGCCAGCAGCTTAGGGGCAGGGTCGTACACTGAAGCTTTCTTT. Translation: CASSLGAGSYTEAFF. The variable domain in full, with the rest retrieved from reference TRBV7-9 and TRBJ1-1, is DTGVSQNPRHKITKRGQNVTFRCDPISEHNRLYWYRQTLGQGPEFLTYFQNEAQLEKSRLLSDRFSAERPKGSFSTLEIQRTEQGDSAMYLCASSLGAGSYTEAFFGQGTRLTVV.

CDR3 nucleotides: TGCGCCAGCAGCCAAGAGGGAGCGTTAGATACGCAGTATTTT. Amino acids: CASSQEGALDTQYF. This sequence joins TRBV4-3 and TRBJ2-3, with a tentative D call TRBD2 (5 bases). Germline V gene lookup returns CDR1 LGHNA and CDR2 YSLEER. V was clipped by 0 bases and J by 5 bases, with 9 bases between them. The CDR3 runs to 14 residues.